These T cell receptor beta chains were read from a single sample in a study of blood T cells in healthy people across ages. TCRdb analysed the 5' RACE reads with MiXCR anew, one entry per CDR3 protein. This table holds hundreds of thousands of distinct CDR3 sequences, approximately 35% found once. Sequencing was performed on blood. Receptors were obtained from a man in his late teens or twenties in good health. CDR3s include the opening cysteine and the closing phenylalanine or tryptophan. The D gene is left open where the match is weak. Size is stated for part of the rows, as once, few or many counts, or as a class when the clone is expanded.

cdr3_aa: CASSPSGTGTYYGYTF
cdr3_nt: TGCGCCAGCAGCCCTTCAGGGACAGGGACCTACTATGGCTACACCTTC
v_call: TRBV4-3
clone_size: few
j_call: TRBJ1-2
d_call: TRBD1

cdr3_aa: CASSQLAGNYEQYF
cdr3_nt: TGCGCCAGCAGCCAACTAGCGGGGAACTACGAGCAGTACTTC
v_call: TRBV4-1
clone_size: many
j_call: TRBJ2-7
d_call: TRBD2

cdr3_aa: CSVGTDRGNNQPQHF
cdr3_nt: TGCAGCGTTGGAACCGACAGGGGGAATAATCAGCCCCAGCATTTT
v_call: TRBV29-1
clone_size: NA
j_call: TRBJ1-5
d_call: TRBD1

cdr3_aa: CASRERGSYNSPLHF
cdr3_nt: TGTGCCAGCAGAGAGAGGGGCTCCTATAATTCACCCCTCCACTTT
v_call: TRBV3-1
clone_size: many
j_call: TRBJ1-6
d_call: NA

cdr3_aa: CASTRQGKGYTF
cdr3_nt: TGTGCCAGCACCCGACAGGGGAAGGGCTACACCTTC
v_call: TRBV2
clone_size: few
j_call: TRBJ1-2
d_call: TRBD1

cdr3_aa: CSARDLSGGPYNEQYF
cdr3_nt: TGCAGTGCTAGAGACCTTAGCGGGGGGCCCTACAATGAGCAGTACTTC
v_call: TRBV20-1
clone_size: NA
j_call: TRBJ2-5
d_call: TRBD2

cdr3_aa: CASSQNPGRGEKLFF
cdr3_nt: TGCGCCAGCAGCCAAAACCCGGGGAGAGGGGAAAAACTGTTTTTT
v_call: TRBV4-3
clone_size: many
j_call: TRBJ1-4
d_call: NA

cdr3_aa: CASSLLDRAYGYTF
cdr3_nt: TGTGCCAGCAGCTTGTTGGACAGGGCCTATGGCTACACCTTC
v_call: TRBV5-6
clone_size: few
j_call: TRBJ1-2
d_call: TRBD1

cdr3_aa: CASSQGGLPYEQYF
cdr3_nt: TGTGCCAGCAGCCAGGGGGGCCTTCCCTACGAGCAGTACTTC
v_call: TRBV3-1
clone_size: few
j_call: TRBJ2-7
d_call: NA

cdr3_aa: CASSLVARTQETQFF
cdr3_nt: TGCGCCAGCAGCTTGGTGGCTCGGACTCAAGAGACCCAGTTCTTC
v_call: TRBV5-1
clone_size: NA
j_call: TRBJ2-1
d_call: NA

cdr3_aa: CASREGGRGYGYTF
cdr3_nt: TGTGCCAGCAGGGAAGGGGGCCGAGGCTATGGCTACACCTTC
v_call: TRBV2
clone_size: few
j_call: TRBJ1-2
d_call: TRBD1

cdr3_aa: CASRGWDQPQHF
cdr3_nt: TGTGCCAGCAGGGGGTGGGATCAGCCCCAGCATTTT
v_call: TRBV2
clone_size: NA
j_call: TRBJ1-5
d_call: NA

cdr3_aa: CSASDMTQPQHF
cdr3_nt: TGCAGTGCTAGTGATATGACTCAGCCCCAGCATTTT
v_call: TRBV20-1
clone_size: few
j_call: TRBJ1-5
d_call: NA

cdr3_aa: CASSLQATGGEKLFF
cdr3_nt: TGTGCCAGCAGCTTACAAGCGACAGGGGGAGAAAAACTGTTTTTT
v_call: TRBV5-5
clone_size: NA
j_call: TRBJ1-4
d_call: TRBD1

cdr3_aa: CASSLGSQSSYEQYF
cdr3_nt: TGCGCCAGCAGCTTGGGATCACAAAGCTCCTACGAGCAGTACTTC
v_call: TRBV5-1
clone_size: few
j_call: TRBJ2-7
d_call: NA

cdr3_aa: CASSPYNGQYF
cdr3_nt: TGTGCCAGCAGTCCCTACAATGGGCAGTACTTC
v_call: TRBV12-3/TRBV12-4
clone_size: NA
j_call: TRBJ2-7
d_call: NA

cdr3_aa: CASSYGPTGTYGYTF
cdr3_nt: TGTGCCAGCAGTTACGGCCCTACCGGGACCTATGGCTACACCTTC
v_call: TRBV6-5
clone_size: few
j_call: TRBJ1-2
d_call: NA

cdr3_aa: CSARGGQGYTDTQYF
cdr3_nt: TGCAGTGCTAGAGGCGGACAGGGATACACAGATACGCAGTATTTT
v_call: TRBV20-1
clone_size: NA
j_call: TRBJ2-3
d_call: TRBD1

cdr3_aa: CASSHPTSGAYNEQFF
cdr3_nt: TGCGCCAGCAGCCACCCGACTAGCGGGGCTTACAATGAGCAGTTCTTC
v_call: TRBV4-1
clone_size: few
j_call: TRBJ2-1
d_call: TRBD2

cdr3_aa: CASSSDRGIDPQYF
cdr3_nt: TGTGCCAGCAGCTCGGACAGGGGAATCGATCCGCAGTATTTT
v_call: TRBV7-3
clone_size: NA
j_call: TRBJ2-3
d_call: TRBD1

cdr3_aa: CASRSLGGGADEQFF
cdr3_nt: TGTGCCAGCAGATCCCTAGGGGGGGGGGCGGATGAGCAGTTCTTC
v_call: TRBV2
clone_size: NA
j_call: TRBJ2-1
d_call: NA

cdr3_aa: CSAGLAGGLAYNEQFF
cdr3_nt: TGCAGTGCTGGACTAGCGGGGGGCTTAGCCTACAATGAGCAGTTCTTC
v_call: TRBV20-1
clone_size: few
j_call: TRBJ2-1
d_call: TRBD2

cdr3_aa: CASSLSDQETQFF
cdr3_nt: TGTGCCAGCAGCTTGAGCGACCAAGAGACCCAGTTCTTC
v_call: TRBV5-4
clone_size: NA
j_call: TRBJ2-1
d_call: NA

cdr3_aa: CASSLLGTGELFF
cdr3_nt: TGTGCCAGCAGCTTATTGGGAACCGGGGAGCTGTTTTTT
v_call: TRBV7-2
clone_size: many
j_call: TRBJ2-2
d_call: NA

cdr3_aa: CSAKEAVFSYEQYF
cdr3_nt: TGCAGTGCTAAAGAAGCAGTATTCTCCTACGAGCAGTACTTC
v_call: TRBV20-1
clone_size: NA
j_call: TRBJ2-7
d_call: NA

cdr3_aa: CSARDQGPSFYNEQFF
cdr3_nt: TGCAGTGCTAGAGATCAAGGTCCCTCCTTCTACAATGAGCAGTTCTTC
v_call: TRBV20-1
clone_size: NA
j_call: TRBJ2-1
d_call: NA

cdr3_aa: CASSEGGDGADTQYF
cdr3_nt: TGTGCCAGCAGCGAGGGAGGGGATGGAGCAGATACGCAGTATTTT
v_call: TRBV2
clone_size: many
j_call: TRBJ2-3
d_call: TRBD2

cdr3_aa: CASSLSPGVGSETQYF
cdr3_nt: TGTGCCAGCAGTTTATCGCCAGGGGTGGGTTCAGAGACCCAGTACTTC
v_call: TRBV28
clone_size: NA
j_call: TRBJ2-5
d_call: NA

cdr3_aa: CSASGPRTTWGYEQYF
cdr3_nt: TGCAGTGCTAGTGGGCCAAGGACAACCTGGGGCTACGAGCAGTACTTC
v_call: TRBV20-1
clone_size: few
j_call: TRBJ2-7
d_call: NA

cdr3_aa: CASSQDLPQRGRTGELFF
cdr3_nt: TGCGCCAGCAGCCAAGATCTCCCCCAGCGGGGGCGAACCGGGGAGCTGTTTTTT
v_call: TRBV4-3
clone_size: few
j_call: TRBJ2-2
d_call: TRBD2

cdr3_aa: CASSLGVSVGANYGYTF
cdr3_nt: TGTGCCAGCAGCTTAGGGGTGTCGGTTGGGGCTAACTATGGCTACACCTTC
v_call: TRBV11-2
clone_size: NA
j_call: TRBJ1-2
d_call: NA

cdr3_aa: CASYFGGEQFF
cdr3_nt: TGTGCCAGTTATTTTGGAGGTGAGCAGTTCTTC
v_call: TRBV19
clone_size: NA
j_call: TRBJ2-1
d_call: NA

cdr3_aa: CASSLERGDTDTQYF
cdr3_nt: TGCGCCAGCAGCTTGGAACGGGGGGATACAGATACGCAGTATTTT
v_call: TRBV5-1
clone_size: NA
j_call: TRBJ2-3
d_call: TRBD2

cdr3_aa: CSAIHRAAGSKGEQFF
cdr3_nt: TGCAGTGCTATACACAGGGCCGCCGGGAGCAAGGGGGAGCAGTTCTTC
v_call: TRBV20-1
clone_size: few
j_call: TRBJ2-1
d_call: NA

cdr3_aa: CSVELDRDQPQHF
cdr3_nt: TGCAGCGTTGAGTTGGACAGGGATCAGCCCCAGCATTTT
v_call: TRBV29-1
clone_size: few
j_call: TRBJ1-5
d_call: TRBD1

cdr3_aa: CASSLVLGGASQETQYF
cdr3_nt: TGCGCCAGCAGCTTGGTGCTCGGGGGAGCCTCTCAAGAGACCCAGTACTTC
v_call: TRBV5-1
clone_size: few
j_call: TRBJ2-5
d_call: NA

cdr3_aa: CASSTGTGLEEAFF
cdr3_nt: TGTGCCAGCAGCACCGGGACAGGGCTCGAGGAAGCTTTCTTT
v_call: TRBV11-2
clone_size: NA
j_call: TRBJ1-1
d_call: TRBD1

cdr3_aa: CASSGAALLSGANVLTF
cdr3_nt: TGTGCCAGCAGTGGGGCGGCCCTCCTCTCTGGGGCCAACGTCCTGACTTTC
v_call: TRBV6-2/TRBV6-3
clone_size: NA
j_call: TRBJ2-6
d_call: NA

cdr3_aa: CASSDLDRSEQYF
cdr3_nt: TGTGCCAGCAGTGACCTGGACAGGAGCGAGCAGTACTTC
v_call: TRBV6-5
clone_size: few
j_call: TRBJ2-7
d_call: TRBD1

cdr3_aa: CSVRGTGRSPLHF
cdr3_nt: TGCAGTGTTAGAGGGACAGGACGTTCACCCCTCCACTTT
v_call: TRBV20-1
clone_size: NA
j_call: TRBJ1-6
d_call: TRBD1

cdr3_aa: CASSDRGHNTDTQYF
cdr3_nt: TGTGCCAGCAGTGACCGGGGCCATAACACAGATACGCAGTATTTT
v_call: TRBV2
clone_size: NA
j_call: TRBJ2-3
d_call: NA